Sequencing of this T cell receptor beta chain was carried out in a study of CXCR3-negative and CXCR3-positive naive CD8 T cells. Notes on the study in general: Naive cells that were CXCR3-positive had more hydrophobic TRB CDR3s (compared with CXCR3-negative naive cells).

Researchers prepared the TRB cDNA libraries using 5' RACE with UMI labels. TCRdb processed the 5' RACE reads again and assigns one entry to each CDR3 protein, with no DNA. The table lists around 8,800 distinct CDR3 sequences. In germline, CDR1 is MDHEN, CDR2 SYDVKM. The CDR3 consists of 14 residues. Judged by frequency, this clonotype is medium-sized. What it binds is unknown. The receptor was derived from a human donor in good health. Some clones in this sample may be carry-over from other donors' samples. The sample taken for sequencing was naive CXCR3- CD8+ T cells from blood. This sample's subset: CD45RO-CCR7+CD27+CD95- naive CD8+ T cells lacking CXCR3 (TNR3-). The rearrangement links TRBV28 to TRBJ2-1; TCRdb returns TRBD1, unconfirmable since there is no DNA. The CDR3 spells CASSPTTPSHEQFF.